The present T cell receptor beta chain was sequenced within a study of blood T cell repertoires in COVID-19. Per the study methods: Amplification of reference gene primers provided the estimated nucleated cell counts. The method was immunoSEQ multiplex PCR; TCRdb's version includes in-frame clones alone and lacks a portion of them. The V and J calls and the clone size are those of that table, but D and trimming were determined from the DNA. The sample records about 250,000 clones, around 86% being singletons. Germline V gives CDR1 SGHDT, CDR2 YYEEEE. The V end lost 4 bases, the J end lost 9 bases, and 11 bases lay between the germline ends. The CDR3 runs 13 residues.

This sequence originates from a woman aged 55 to 70 who had recovered from COVID-19. Sequences were obtained from peripheral blood. J is TRBJ1-6 and V is TRBV5-6; unclear D gene. CDR3 residues: CASSRRTGSPLHF. DNA for the CDR3: TGTGCCAGCAGCCGCCGAACTGGTTCACCCCTCCACTTT.